The 5 T cell receptor beta chains in this list originate from one sample, sequenced in a study of T cell changes during pregnancy in multiple sclerosis. Assay: immunoSEQ multiplex PCR; the TCRdb copy retains only in-frame clones and omits some. Of approximately 74,000 clones in the sample, less than 90% are singletons; the top ten hold less than 4%. This sample comprised peripheral blood, obtained before pregnancy. These receptors were obtained from a female donor with multiple sclerosis, enrolled in a pregnancy study.

This chain connects TRBV30 to TRBJ1-5; 7 positions agree with TRBD1. The ends lost 3 bases at V and 4 bases at J; junction bases unmatched: 3. This CDR3 has 13 residues. The V gene's germline CDR1 is GTSNPN and CDR2 SVGIG (reference sequence). The CDR3 nucleotides are TGTGCCTGGAGCGGACAGGTGAATCAGCCCCAGCATTTT. It translates to CAWSGQVNQPQHF.

In its sample, this clone was seen a few times. This chain joins TRBV19 and TRBJ1-1; possible D gene TRBD1, 5 bases. Germline-derived CDR1 and CDR2 are LNHDA and SQIVND (reference sequence). The CDR3 is 14 amino acids. Trimming stripped 1 base from V and 1 base from J, with 7 bases between. CDR3 nucleotide sequence: TGTGCCAGTAGTATAGGACAGCCGAACACTGAAGCTTTCTTT. This encodes CASSIGQPNTEAFF.

The chain carries TRBV11-2 and TRBJ2-3; 8 bases fit TRBD1. Germline-derived CDR1 and CDR2 are SGHAT and FQNNGV. The CDR3 length is 15 residues. Losses at the gene ends were 4 bases for V and 2 bases for J; bases not matched to a gene: 5. This chain's CDR3 is CASSSGTGSTDTQYF. The CDR3 region has the DNA TGTGCCAGCAGCTCCGGGACAGGCTCCACAGATACGCAGTATTTT.

This chain links TRBV18 with TRBJ1-2; D unresolved. Germline-derived CDR1 and CDR2 are KGHSH and LQKENI. The CDR3 runs 15 residues. The V end was cut by 3 bases, the J end by 2 bases, with 13 bases between. CDR3 DNA: TGTGCCAGCTCACCCGAGGGTTTAGGCAACTATGGCTACACCTTC. It specifies CASSPEGLGNYGYTF. Supplemented by reference TRBV18 and TRBJ1-2, the full variable domain reads NAGVMQNPRHLVRRRGQEARLRCSPMKGHSHVYWYRQLPEEGLKFMVYLQKENIIDESGMPKERFSAEFPKEGPSILRIQQVVRGDSAAYFCASSPEGLGNYGYTFGSGTRLTVV.

Concerning this clone itself: Its ends do not fully match the called genes, so a read error is possible. The rearrangement links TRBV27 to TRBJ2-7; 10 bases agree with TRBD2. In germline, CDR1 is MNHEY, CDR2 SMNVEV (reference sequence). The CDR3 covers 15 residues. Written as DNA, the CDR3 is TGTGCCAGCAGATTATCTAGCGGGAGAGCCTACGAGCAGTACTTC. Translation gives CASRLSSGRAYEQYF.